A single sample is the source of the 21 T cell receptor beta chains below, sequenced in a study of T cell changes during pregnancy in multiple sclerosis. Sequencing was performed with immunoSEQ multiplex PCR; in TCRdb, only in-frame clones are kept and a portion is missing. The sample shows fewer than 55,000 clones, roughly 92% of them seen only once. The sequenced sample was peripheral blood. The receptors stem from a female donor with multiple sclerosis, enrolled in a pregnancy study.

The rearrangement uses TRBV5-1 and TRBJ2-1, with D tentatively TRBD1 (6 bases). V was clipped by 4 bases and J by 12 bases, with 14 bases between them. Germline CDR1 SGHRS, CDR2 YFSETQ. The CDR3 totals 12 residues. The CDR3 DNA follows: TGCGCCAGCAGCCCACAGGGAATGGGGCAGTTCTTC. Protein sequence: CASSPQGMGQFF.

The J gene is TRBJ1-3, the V gene TRBV4-3; no definite D call. The CDR3 contains 17 residues. V gave up 0 bases and J gave up 1 base, with 13 bases separating them. Germline CDR1 is LGHNA and CDR2 is YSLEER. The CDR3: CASSQDLYRGSGNTIYF. CDR3 coding DNA: TGCGCCAGCAGCCAAGATCTTTACCGGGGATCTGGAAACACCATATATTTT.

This chain joins TRBV5-1 and TRBJ1-5; TRBD1 is a possible D gene (5 bases). The germline CDR1 and CDR2 sequences are SGHRS and YFSETQ. The CDR3 runs 15 residues. Trimming left V 4 bases short and J 5 bases short, with 16 bases between. The CDR3, as DNA: TGCGCCAGCAGCCTTACAGGAGGTGGCGATCAGCCCCAGCATTTT. Protein sequence: CASSLTGGGDQPQHF. The full variable domain, its missing parts supplied by reference TRBV5-1 and TRBJ1-5, is KAGVTQTPRYLIKTRGQQVTLSCSPISGHRSVSWYQQTPGQGLQFLFEYFSETQRNKGNFPGRFSGRQFSNSRSEMNVSTLELGDSALYLCASSLTGGGDQPQHFGDGTRLSIL.

The chain couples TRBV5-6 to TRBJ2-1; D is possibly TRBD2 (6 bases). Germline V CDR1 and CDR2: SGHDT, YYEEEE. Deletions cut 5 bases from V and 9 bases from J, with 15 bases between. The CDR3 sequence is 13 residues long. The CDR3 bases are TGTGCCAGCAGTTGGGGGACTCCCAGTGAGCAGTTCTTC. Encoded protein: CASSWGTPSEQFF.

This clone appeared once. This chain connects TRBV5-1 to TRBJ1-3; no clear D. The germline CDR1 and CDR2 sequences are SGHRS and YFSETQ. This CDR3 comprises 14 residues. V was pared by 4 bases and J by 2 bases, with 10 bases between. The CDR3 region has the DNA TGCGCCAGCAGCATTAACACAGCTGGAAACACCATATATTTT. Translated, it gives CASSINTAGNTIYF.

The chain combines TRBV10-2 with TRBJ1-1; D is unresolved. The germline V gene encodes CDR1 WSHSY and CDR2 SAAADI. The CDR3 is 11 amino acids. Trimming pared 8 bases from V and 1 base from J, leaving 5 bases between. The CDR3 sequence is CASEGNTEAFF. CDR3 nucleotide sequence: TGCGCCAGCGAGGGGAACACTGAAGCTTTCTTT.

The V gene is TRBV28, the J gene TRBJ2-7, with D hard to call. This CDR3 is 14 amino acids long. From germline, CDR1 is MDHEN and CDR2 SYDVKM. V was trimmed by 5 bases and J by 5 bases, leaving 16 bases between them. The chain's CDR3 is CASSQKREFNEQYF. Written as DNA, the CDR3 is TGTGCCAGCAGTCAAAAGCGCGAGTTTAACGAGCAGTACTTC. The variable domain in full, completed from reference TRBV28 and TRBJ2-7, reads DVKVTQSSRYLVKRTGEKVFLECVQDMDHENMFWYRQDPGLGLRLIYFSYDVKMKEKGDIPEGYSVSREKKERFSLILESASTNQTSMYLCASSQKREFNEQYFGPGTRLTVT.

The chain links TRBV29-1 to TRBJ2-2; 11 bases match TRBD2. The CDR3 extends over 16 amino acids. Germline V gene lookup returns CDR1 SQVTM and CDR2 ANQGSEA. V trimming: 4 bases; J trimming: 1 base; junction bases outside the gene matches: 5. In nucleotides, the CDR3 is TGCAGCGTTGTTCCACTAGCGGGAGTGAACACCGGGGAGCTGTTTTTT. This codes for CSVVPLAGVNTGELFF.

This sequence joins TRBV6-5 and TRBJ1-5; D ambiguous. The V and J ends lost 5 bases and 0 bases respectively, with 8 bases between them. CDR1 and CDR2 from the germline V gene are MNHEY and SVGAGI. The CDR3 sequence is 14 residues long. CDR3 sequence: CASSPTDSNQPQHF. For the CDR3, the DNA is TGTGCCAGCAGTCCAACAGATAGCAATCAGCCCCAGCATTTT.

In DNA, the CDR3 is TGTGCCTGGAGCGGAGGACAGGGCGCTGGAAACACCATATATTTT. Protein sequence: CAWSGGQGAGNTIYF. The J gene is TRBJ1-3, the V gene TRBV30; 8 nucleotides agree with TRBD1. Germline V CDR1 and CDR2: GTSNPN, SVGIG (reference sequence). V lost 3 bases and J lost 2; bases outside the gene matches: 6. The CDR3 totals 15 residues.

J is TRBJ1-1 and V is TRBV7-2; weak D call: TRBD1 (5 bases). From germline, CDR1 is SGHTA and CDR2 FQGNSA. V was shortened by 1 base and J by 5 bases, with 8 bases between the two germline ends. The CDR3 has 13 amino acids. In nucleotides, the CDR3 is TGTGCCAGCAGCTTAGTTGACAGAACTGAAGCTTTCTTT. Translation gives CASSLVDRTEAFF.

This clone was found once. V usage is TRBV30 and J usage is TRBJ1-2; tentative D call: TRBD1 (6 bases). Per germline, CDR1 GTSNPN and CDR2 SVGIG (reference sequence). The CDR3 sequence is 12 residues long. Trimming took off 0 bases at V and 10 bases at J, with 12 bases between the two ends. The DNA for the CDR3 is TGTGCCTGGAGTGTACAACAGGGAGACTACACCTTC. It encodes CAWSVQQGDYTF.

This chain connects TRBV28 to TRBJ1-3, with TRBD1 as a possible D gene (5 bases). The V gene's germline CDR1 is MDHEN and CDR2 SYDVKM. Deletions cut 6 bases from V and 4 bases from J, with 16 bases between. The CDR3 length is 15 residues. The CDR3 reads CASSSTTGLGNTIYF. The CDR3 DNA reads as TGTGCCAGCAGCTCTACCACAGGCCTAGGAAACACCATATATTTT.

This clone appeared a single time. This sequence joins TRBV21-1 and TRBJ2-2; TRBD2, the table's D call, was not compared with the DNA. TRBV21-1 is reported as a pseudogene. CDR3 length equals 14 residues. The CDR3 bases are TGTGCCAGCAGCGGAAGACTAGGGATCGGGGAGCTGTTTTTT. It specifies CASSGRLGIGELFF.

This clone was recorded once. The chain has TRBV6-1 and TRBJ1-1; TRBD1 might be the D (5 bases). V lost 5 bases to trimming and J lost 5 bases, with 15 bases between them. The CDR3 contains 14 residues. Germline-derived CDR1 and CDR2 are MNHNS and SASEGT. CDR3 in amino acids: CASSTGRMGTEAFF. CDR3 sequence (DNA): TGTGCCAGCAGTACAGGACGGATGGGGACTGAAGCTTTCTTT.

The genes are TRBV9 and TRBJ1-4; D remains ambiguous. The V end lost 0 bases, the J end lost 3 bases, and 12 bases lay between the germline ends. This CDR3 spans 16 amino acids. Germline lookup yields CDR1 SGDLS and CDR2 YYNGEE. CDR3 residues: CASSVDGSMANEKLFF. CDR3 sequence (DNA): TGTGCCAGCAGCGTAGACGGGAGTATGGCTAATGAAAAACTGTTTTTT.

The chain employs TRBV30 and TRBJ1-5, with D possibly matching TRBD1 (5 bases). Germline V lookup: CDR1 GTSNPN, CDR2 SVGIG (reference sequence). Trimming shortened V by 4 bases and J by 7 bases, and 5 bases separated the two germline ends. The CDR3 is 10 amino acids. CDR3 sequence (DNA): TGTGCCTGGACAGGGCAGCCCCAGCATTTT. This sequence encodes CAWTGQPQHF.

The gene calls are TRBV7-9 and TRBJ2-5, with 10 nucleotides matching TRBD2. Germline assignment: CDR1 SEHNR and CDR2 FQNEAQ (reference sequence). The CDR3 sequence is 15 residues long. V shed 5 bases, J shed 4 bases, and the junction held 7 bases outside the gene matches. DNA for the CDR3: TGTGCCAGCAGCCCCGGGACTAGCGTATCAGAGACCCAGTACTTC. It specifies CASSPGTSVSETQYF.

The V and J genes are TRBV27 and TRBJ2-7; 7 bases are a match to TRBD1. CDR1 is MNHEY and CDR2 is SMNVEV in the germline V gene (reference sequence). V lost 5 bases and J lost 2; bases outside the gene matches: 6. This CDR3 comprises 14 residues. The CDR3 loop is CASSLQGPTYEQYF. The CDR3 nucleotides are TGTGCCAGCAGTCTACAGGGGCCTACCTACGAGCAGTACTTC.

The V call is TRBV2, the J call TRBJ2-4; 8 nucleotides line up with TRBD1. The CDR3 covers 16 residues. Per the germline V gene, CDR1 is SNHLY and CDR2 is FYNNEI. V lost 6 bases, J lost 0 bases, and 7 bases stayed unmatched. CDR3 residues: CASSPDRVLAKNIQYF. As DNA, the CDR3 is TGTGCCAGCAGCCCGGACAGGGTCCTAGCCAAAAACATTCAGTACTTC.

The V call is TRBV5-1, the J call TRBJ2-1; D not certain. V lost 4 bases to trimming and J lost 3 bases, with 8 bases between them. CDR3 length equals 13 residues. Germline lookup yields CDR1 SGHRS and CDR2 YFSETQ. The CDR3 DNA is TGCGCCAGCAGCCAACGAGACTACAATGAGCAGTTCTTC. Its translation: CASSQRDYNEQFF.